This T cell receptor beta chain was sequenced in a study of blood T cell repertoires in COVID-19 (dated by TCRdb to 2020 to 2021). With regard to the full study: Samples covering the acute and convalescent phases of COVID-19 were provided by collaborators in the United States, Italy and Spain. Subjects who had been exposed to COVID-19, were actively infected with it, or had recovered from it provided the deeply sampled blood TCRbeta repertoires that made up the dataset. Samples were obtained from the ongoing ImmuneRACE study (first 160 participants) and from some 1,200 subjects provided by 6 global collaborators. Nearly every sample came with metadata listing a de-identified subject ID, COVID-19 status, age in years and sex. The repertoires were made available in a free public database intended to serve as a resource for research on the immune response to SARS-CoV-2. The material from the prospective study consisted of cDNA or gDNA derived from T cells, B-cell-depleted T cells, or PBMCs. HLA class I and class II types, where available, came from metadata supplied by the sample provider rather than from assay-based typing. Summary of the overall study and its limitations: How much clinical and demographic metadata was included differed by source and by participant, and the metadata was provided uncurated.

The germline V gene (reference sequence) gives CDR1 as SGHNT and CDR2 as YYREEE. Spanning cysteine to phenylalanine, the CDR3 consists of 16 amino acids. Only the CDR3 DNA stays, 48 bases, in frame from base 1. Germline trimming: 4 bases from V, 0 bases from J; junction bases outside gene matches: 8. Whole blood was collected in K2EDTA tubes by collaborating institutions according to the institutions' own protocols. For TCRbeta analysis, collaborator samples were shipped as frozen whole blood, as isolated PBMCs, or as DNA extracted from either sample type. This clone was observed a handful of times. Its antigen is still unknown. No quality values exist for individual bases; no much larger clone is one base distant. TCRbeta CDR3 regions were amplified from genomic DNA by means of the immunoSEQ Assay, a bias-controlled multiplex PCR. Under the source paper's analysis protocol: The number of nucleated cells in each sample was estimated by amplification of reference gene primers within the assay. To quantify the absolute abundance of each unique TCRbeta CDR3 rearrangement, sequence reads were collapsed and filtered. For each sample, productive Simpson clonality was calculated by taking the square root of Simpson's diversity index across productive rearrangements. TCRdb re-hosts the immuneACCESS table, in-frame sequences only. Its copies lack some clones; in the studies checked, an unresolved V gene accounts for under half of them, and the cause for the rest is not known. The V and J calls and clone size are taken from that table; D and trimming were inferred from the DNA. The sample yields fewer than 100,000 clones; about four fifths were counted once. Roughly a quarter of the sample is taken by the ten largest.

The chain joins TRBV5-4 to TRBJ2-3; 7 bases in the junction line up with TRBD2. The clonotype comes from a man between 65 and 85 years old with acute or convalescent COVID-19. The sequenced sample was peripheral blood. The CDR3 here reads CASSVGAGVSTDTQYF. The DNA sequence reads TGTGCCAGCAGCGTAGGGGCGGGAGTGAGCACAGATACGCAGTATTTT.